Described below is a single T cell receptor beta chain sequence and its context. Its antigen is not known. The data were obtained in a study of T-cell reconstitution after alpha-beta-depleted transplantation in children. General study points: From surviving recipient T cells and thymic progenitors came the high day-60 TCRbeta diversity observed in some patients. It was newly produced T cells that mostly accounted for T-cell counts and diversity one year after transplant. It was reported that alpha-beta T cells came from several hundred expanded graft clones (about two months after transplant).

Per germline, CDR1 DFQATT and CDR2 SNEGSKA (reference sequence). The CDR3 spans 17 residues. With 0 bases removed from V and 0 bases from J, the gap between germline ends came to 14 bases. The library targeted TCRbeta and was prepared with unique molecular identifiers. In TCRdb, the PCR reads were re-called with MiXCR into one record per CDR3 protein. The repertoire holds more than 400,000 distinct CDR3 sequences, around 10% seen once, with about 14% in the top ten. This chain uses TRBV20-1 with TRBJ2-2; D assignment may be TRBD1 or TRBD2 (6 bases each). The sample was PBMCs, mostly from graft donor cells, taken 180 days after TCRalphabeta/CD19-depleted stem cell transplant. The receptor comes from a female patient between 2 and 15 years old who had a stem cell transplant for aplastic anemia, so the T cells may come from the graft donor. CDR3 amino acids: CSARDLTGASNTGELFF. For the CDR3, the DNA is TGCAGTGCTAGAGATCTTACGGGGGCGTCGAACACCGGGGAGCTGTTTTTT.